What follows is one T cell receptor beta chain and its context. Its antigen is currently unknown. This specimen comes from a study of T cell responses to AZD1222 COVID-19 vaccine. Regarding the study as a whole: Vaccine-associated CD4 TCRs ranged over spike, dominating at 160-218 and 743-854. Recipients of two AZD1222 doses showed rising Spike-specific TCR breadth and depth.

Profiled with immunoSEQ multiplex PCR; TCRdb holds only in-frame clones, not every one. The sample includes about 100,000 clones, about 87% of them seen just once. The CDR3 sequence is 11 residues long. V gave up 2 bases and J gave up 5 bases, with 3 bases separating them. CDR1 is SQVTM and CDR2 is ANQGSEA in the germline V gene. Sequenced material: peripheral blood, taken on day 0 of MenACWY control vaccination. This clonotype was obtained from an adult in good health. This sequence joins TRBV29-1 and TRBJ1-4; D is unclear. The CDR3 reads CSVEQNEKLFF. DNA of the CDR3: TGCAGCGTTGAACAGAATGAAAAACTGTTTTTT.